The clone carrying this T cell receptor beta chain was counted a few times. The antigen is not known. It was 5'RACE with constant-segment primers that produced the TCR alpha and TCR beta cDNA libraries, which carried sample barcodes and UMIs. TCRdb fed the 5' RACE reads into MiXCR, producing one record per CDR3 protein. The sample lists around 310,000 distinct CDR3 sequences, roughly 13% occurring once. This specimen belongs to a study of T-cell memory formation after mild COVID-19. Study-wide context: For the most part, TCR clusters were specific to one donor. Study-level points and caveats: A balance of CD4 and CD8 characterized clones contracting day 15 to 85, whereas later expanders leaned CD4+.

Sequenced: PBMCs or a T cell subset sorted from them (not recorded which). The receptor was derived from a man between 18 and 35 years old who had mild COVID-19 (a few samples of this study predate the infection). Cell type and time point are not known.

The CDR3 DNA follows: TGCAGCGTTGACCGACAGGGAGAGACCCAGTACTTC. It codes for CSVDRQGETQYF. The chain links TRBV29-1 to TRBJ2-5; 7 bases align to TRBD1. The CDR3 spans 12 residues. V trimming: 3 bases; J trimming: 4 bases; junction bases outside the gene matches: 2. Germline V gene sequence: CDR1 SQVTM, CDR2 ANQGSEA.